These 24 T cell receptor beta chains were sequenced from one sample in a study of T cell repertoires in cytomegalovirus infection. Antigens of these TCRs are unknown. TCRdb called the reads again in MiXCR, with one record for every CDR3 protein. This sample has 550,000 to 700,000 distinct CDR3 sequences, with just under 40% found just once. This sample comprised cultured PBMCs, obtained from culture after CMV antigen stimulation. The receptors here all came from a human donor in good health (CMV status not recorded). Some clones in this sample may be carry-over from other donors' samples.

The table lists this clonotype with a count of one. The chain uses TRBV6-5 and TRBJ2-4; D is perhaps TRBD1 (8 bases). Trimming removed 5 bases from V and 9 bases from J, with 14 bases in between. The CDR3 extends over 13 amino acids. Germline V CDR1 and CDR2: MNHEY, SVGAGI. The CDR3 sequence: CASSRNRGGIQYF. The CDR3 DNA reads as TGTGCCAGCAGTAGAAACAGGGGGGGCATTCAGTACTTC.

The chain uses TRBV28 and TRBJ1-1; unclear D gene. The V end lost 3 bases, the J end lost 7 bases, and 9 bases lay between the germline ends. Per the germline V gene, CDR1 is MDHEN and CDR2 is SYDVKM. The CDR3 has 12 residues. This chain's CDR3 is CASSLKAGEAFF. CDR3 coding DNA: TGTGCCAGCAGTTTGAAGGCGGGTGAAGCTTTCTTT.

DNA for the CDR3: TGTGCTAGTGGTTTGGTAAGGCAGGTGGGGGACTCCCAGTACTTC. Translating gives CASGLVRQVGDSQYF. The chain has TRBV12-5 and TRBJ2-5; possible D gene TRBD2, 6 bases. Germline CDR1 and CDR2: LGHNT and FRNRAP. V lost 0 bases to trimming and J lost 9 bases, with 17 bases between them. The CDR3 runs to 15 residues.

A few counts support this clonotype. The J gene is TRBJ2-5, the V gene TRBV6-6, with D maybe TRBD1 (6 bases). Germline CDR1 reads MNHNY; CDR2 reads SVGAGI (reference sequence). The CDR3 is 15 residues long. The ends were cut back, 7 bases at V and 5 bases at J, with 20 bases in the middle. The CDR3, as DNA: TGTGCCAGCATCCCCCGGACAGTTCCTGGGGAGACCCAGTACTTC. It encodes CASIPRTVPGETQYF.

This clonotype was seen a handful of times. The chain carries TRBV27 and TRBJ2-1; D gene unclear. The CDR3 extends over 16 amino acids. V dropped 6 bases and J dropped 9 bases, with 24 bases sitting between them. Per the germline V gene, CDR1 is MNHEY and CDR2 is SMNVEV (reference sequence). Here the CDR3 DNA reads TGTGCCAGCAGACAACTCTCTGGAGTGGGAAGCCTTGAGCAGTTCTTC. It specifies CASRQLSGVGSLEQFF.

This clonotype was observed many times. The chain is built from TRBV5-1 and TRBJ2-3; 10 bases align to TRBD1. CDR1 and CDR2 from the germline V gene are SGHRS and YFSETQ. The junction had 17 bases not matched to a gene; V was cut back by 4 bases and J by 6 bases. The CDR3 is 18 amino acids. The CDR3 sequence is CASSREGSGTGVKDTQYF. In DNA, the CDR3 is TGCGCCAGCAGCCGCGAGGGTTCCGGGACAGGGGTAAAGGATACGCAGTATTTT.

The V gene is TRBV12-3 or TRBV12-4, the J gene TRBJ1-6, with a tentative D call TRBD1 (5 bases). The CDR3 is made up of 15 amino acids. Between the trimmed V and J ends, which lost 6 bases and 4 bases, there was a span of 13 bases. CDR3 DNA sequence: TGTGCCAGCAGCCCCAGACAGCTTTATAATTCACCCCTCCACTTT. As protein: CASSPRQLYNSPLHF.

The rearrangement uses TRBV19 and TRBJ2-3; 7 bases map to TRBD2. Germline CDR1 and CDR2: LNHDA and SQIVND (reference sequence). V was clipped by 4 bases and J by 1 base; unmatched bases: 8. The CDR3 totals 16 residues. CDR3 DNA: TGTGCCAGTAGTACCCTGGGGAGGGTAGGCACAGATACGCAGTATTTT. Translated: CASSTLGRVGTDTQYF.

This clonotype was seen a few times. V and J are TRBV11-2 and TRBJ2-3; D gene unclear. Trimming took off 2 bases at V and 4 bases at J, with 10 bases between the two ends. There are 14 residues in the CDR3. Germline CDR1 and CDR2: SGHAT and FQNNGV. The CDR3 DNA follows: TGTGCCAGCAGCTTAAGGAAGACGGCAGATACGCAGTATTTT. Encoded protein: CASSLRKTADTQYF.

The CDR3 here is CASSLVLSTGELFF. The CDR3 DNA is TGTGCCAGCAGCTTAGTATTGAGCACCGGGGAGCTGTTTTTT. The J gene is TRBJ2-2, the V gene TRBV7-2, with unresolved D. From germline, CDR1 is SGHTA and CDR2 FQGNSA. The CDR3 runs to 14 residues. Trimming removed 1 base from V and 4 bases from J, with 7 bases in between. Complete variable domain (other parts from reference TRBV7-2 and TRBJ2-2): GAGVSQSPSNKVTEKGKDVELRCDPISGHTALYWYRQSLGQGLEFLIYFQGNSAPDKSGLPSDRFSAERTGGSVSTLTIQRTQQEDSAVYLCASSLVLSTGELFFGEGSRLTVL.

The chain uses TRBV20-1 and TRBJ2-5; 8 bases fit TRBD2. The CDR3 is 12 residues long. Trimming removed 6 bases from V and 4 bases from J; junction bases left unmatched: 4. Per the germline V gene, CDR1 is DFQATT and CDR2 is SNEGSKA (reference sequence). DNA for the CDR3: TGCAGTGCCGACCGGGGGGGAGAGACCCAGTACTTC. It yields the protein CSADRGGETQYF.

The V gene is TRBV2, the J gene TRBJ2-6, with no clear D. The germline gives CDR1 SNHLY, CDR2 FYNNEI. The CDR3 totals 14 residues. V was trimmed by 7 bases and J by 4 bases, leaving 11 bases between them. The CDR3 DNA sequence: TGTGCCAGCACCGAATCGGCGGGGGCCAACGTCCTGACTTTC. Its translation: CASTESAGANVLTF.

This clonotype showed up just once. This chain links TRBV6-2 or TRBV6-3 with TRBJ2-1; tentatively, D is TRBD2 (6 bases). The CDR3 has 15 amino acids. V was clipped by 8 bases and J by 0 bases, with 14 bases between them. The germline CDR1 and CDR2 sequences are MNHEY and SVGEGT. CDR3 coding DNA: TGTGCCAGCCGGGCGGGGCCCAGCTCCTACAATGAGCAGTTCTTC. This encodes CASRAGPSSYNEQFF.

V usage is TRBV7-2 and J usage is TRBJ2-2; TRBD2 is a possible D gene (7 bases). Germline-derived CDR1 and CDR2 are SGHTA and FQGNSA. The CDR3 totals 16 residues. V lost 2 bases, J lost 7 bases, and 17 bases lay in between. The CDR3, as DNA: TGTGCCAGCAGCTTAAACTCGGGGGGCGGGGTCGGGGAGCTGTTTTTT. As protein: CASSLNSGGGVGELFF.

This clonotype was seen only a few times. The CDR3: CASSLVGGSKNTEAFF. The CDR3 DNA reads TGTGCCAGCAGCTTAGTAGGGGGGAGCAAGAACACTGAAGCTTTCTTT. The chain is built from TRBV7-2 and TRBJ1-1; D possibly corresponds to TRBD1 (6 bases). The CDR3 contains 16 residues. The V end lost 1 base, the J end lost 1 base, and 13 bases lay between the germline ends. Germline V gene data show CDR1 as SGHTA and CDR2 as FQGNSA.

This chain links TRBV19 with TRBJ2-1; 8 positions match TRBD2. Germline assignment: CDR1 LNHDA and CDR2 SQIVND (reference sequence). CDR3 length equals 16 residues. Unmatched junction bases numbered 10, after V lost 3 bases and J lost 6 bases. CDR3: CASSINFGRAGNEQFF. Written as DNA, the CDR3 is TGTGCCAGTAGTATCAATTTCGGGAGGGCCGGCAATGAGCAGTTCTTC.

This clonotype was seen only a few times. The CDR3 sequence: CASSPIGGTDTQYF. The CDR3 DNA is TGTGCCAGTAGCCCAATAGGTGGCACAGATACGCAGTATTTT. V gene TRBV19 combines with J gene TRBJ2-3; D call uncertain. This CDR3 spans 14 amino acids. The V end lost 6 bases, the J end lost 1 base, and 11 bases lay between the germline ends. CDR1 and CDR2 (germline): LNHDA, SQIVND (reference sequence).

V usage is TRBV7-6 and J usage is TRBJ1-2; D might be TRBD1 (6 bases). Germline-derived CDR1 and CDR2 are SGHVS and FNYEAQ. The CDR3 contains 18 residues. V lost 5 bases to trimming and J lost 5 bases, with 27 bases between them. The CDR3 DNA sequence: TGTGCCAGCAGCCCCAACCTTGGACAGCCGGGACCCCATTATGGCTACACCTTC. Translation: CASSPNLGQPGPHYGYTF.

This clonotype appeared a few times. The gene calls are TRBV6-1 and TRBJ1-4; no clear D. V was clipped by 5 bases and J by 8 bases, with 12 bases between them. This CDR3 spans 13 amino acids. Per the germline V gene, CDR1 is MNHNS and CDR2 is SASEGT. Here the CDR3 DNA reads TGTGCCAGCAGTACCATTGCCTTCGAAAAACTGTTTTTT. Translating it yields CASSTIAFEKLFF.

The rearrangement links TRBV5-4 to TRBJ1-6, with TRBD1 identical over 8 bases. Germline CDR1 reads SGHNT; CDR2 reads YYREEE (reference sequence). V was clipped by 2 bases and J by 13 bases; unmatched bases: 11. This CDR3 is 15 amino acids long. CDR3 sequence reads: CASSLPGQGAGPLHF. The DNA for the CDR3 is TGTGCCAGCAGCTTACCCGGGCAGGGGGCTGGGCCCCTCCACTTT.

This clonotype was recorded at least ten times. The chain combines TRBV12-3 or TRBV12-4 with TRBJ1-2; D is undetermined. Trimming cost V 6 bases and J 5 bases, with 7 bases left between them. This CDR3 contains 11 residues. CDR3 nucleotides: TGTGCCAGCAGCTTATTATATGGCTACACCTTC. This encodes CASSLLYGYTF.

This chain connects TRBV7-8 to TRBJ1-1, with D tentatively TRBD1 (6 bases). The CDR3 is made up of 14 amino acids. The V gene lost 5 bases and the J gene lost 4 bases, with 14 bases spanning the gap. Germline V gives CDR1 SGHVS, CDR2 FQNEAQ. The CDR3 DNA reads TGTGCCAGCAGCGCCACAGGGTTGTCCACTGAAGCTTTCTTT. Translation gives CASSATGLSTEAFF.

This chain links TRBV6-8 with TRBJ2-1, with D possibly TRBD2 on 7 matching bases. This CDR3 is 16 amino acids long. Germline values: CDR1 MNHGY, CDR2 SAAAGT. The V end lost 7 bases, the J end lost 9 bases, and 25 bases lay between the germline ends. The CDR3 protein is CASKQRGTKKGSEQFF. The CDR3 DNA follows: TGTGCCAGCAAACAAAGGGGGACTAAAAAGGGGAGTGAGCAGTTCTTC.

This clonotype was seen at least ten times. The rearrangement joins TRBV7-8 to TRBJ1-1; no reliable D call. Trimming removed 2 bases at V and 7 bases at J, with 20 bases between. Per germline, CDR1 SGHVS and CDR2 FQNEAQ. The CDR3 loop spans 16 amino acids. Written as DNA, the CDR3 is TGTGCCAGCAGCTTACATCCTGCCGGGCAAGGAGGTGAAGCTTTCTTT. Translating gives CASSLHPAGQGGEAFF.